These T cell receptor beta chains were read from a single sample in a study of cytomegalovirus exposure and HLA in healthy donors. The table came from immunoSEQ multiplex PCR; TCRdb's copy has only in-frame clones and leaves some out. The profile shows 60,000 to 95,000 clones, 70% to 85% of them singletons. The specimen sequenced was PBMCs. Source of these receptors: a man aged 70 or older in good health and CMV-seropositive. The CDR3 runs from the conserved cysteine through the conserved F or W. A D gene is named only where the DNA matches it firmly. Size values are once, few and many counts, or a class for expanded clones, and some rows have none.

TRBD1 | TRBJ2-7 | NA | TRBV2 | 14 | TGTGCCAGCAGGGCGACAGGGGCGCCCTACGAGCAGTACTTC | CASRATGAPYEQYF
TRBD1 | TRBJ1-2 | NA | TRBV19 | 14 | TGTGCCAGTAGCCGGGACAGCCGAAACTATGGCTACACCTTC | CASSRDSRNYGYTF
NA | TRBJ2-7 | NA | TRBV19 | 13 | TGTGCCAGTAGTACCGACAGTGCCTACGAGCAGTACTTC | CASSTDSAYEQYF
NA | TRBJ2-6 | NA | TRBV7-2 | 15 | TGTGCCAGCAGCTTAGTACTAGGTGGGGCCAACGTCCTGACTTTC | CASSLVLGGANVLTF
NA | TRBJ2-1 | few | TRBV18 | 14 | TGTGCCAGCTCACCACGTAACACGTACAATGAGCAGTTCTTC | CASSPRNTYNEQFF
TRBD2 | TRBJ2-7 | NA | TRBV4-1 | 16 | TGCGCCAGCAGCCAAGGGGCTAGCGGGAGCTCCTACGAGCAGTACTTC | CASSQGASGSSYEQYF
TRBD1 | TRBJ1-2 | NA | TRBV7-3 | 14 | TGTGCCAGCAGCTTAACGGGACAGGGCGGCGGCTACACCTTC | CASSLTGQGGGYTF
NA | TRBJ1-5 | NA | TRBV6-5 | 13 | TGTGCCAGCAGGGGGCAGCGCAATCAGCCCCAGCATTTT | CASRGQRNQPQHF
NA | TRBJ2-3 | NA | TRBV7-2 | 15 | TGTGCCAGCAGCTTAGGGCTAGATCCGACAGATACGCAGTATTTT | CASSLGLDPTDTQYF
NA | TRBJ2-1 | NA | TRBV5-6 | 15 | TGTGCCAGCAGCTTGCCGGAGCGGGCCTACAATGAGCAGTTCTTC | CASSLPERAYNEQFF
TRBD1 | TRBJ2-5 | NA | TRBV5-1 | 13 | TGCGCCAGCTCGACAGGGGCAGGGGAGACCCAGTACTTC | CASSTGAGETQYF
NA | TRBJ1-3 | NA | TRBV4-3 | 14 | TGCGCCAGCAGCCAAGATAGCTCTGGAAACACCATATATTTT | CASSQDSSGNTIYF
TRBD2 | TRBJ2-3 | few | TRBV9 | 15 | TGTGCCAGCAGCTTCTTAGCGGGGGGGCTGGATACGCAGTATTTT | CASSFLAGGLDTQYF
TRBD2 | TRBJ2-7 | NA | TRBV5-1 | 14 | TGCGCCAGCAGCCCCGGGAGGGCCCCCTACGAGCAGTACTTC | CASSPGRAPYEQYF
NA | TRBJ1-2 | NA | TRBV28 | 14 | TGTGCCAGCAGTCCCCTCTCCCGGGGATGGGGCTACACCTTC | CASSPLSRGWGYTF
TRBD2 | TRBJ2-3 | NA | TRBV5-1 | 16 | TGCGCCAGCAGCTCGGGAGGGGGTCTCTCCACAGATACGCAGTATTTT | CASSSGGGLSTDTQYF
TRBD2 | TRBJ2-1 | NA | TRBV18 | 13 | TGTGCCAGCTCACCTAAGCGGGAAGGAGAGCAGTTCTTC | CASSPKREGEQFF
TRBD2 | TRBJ2-1 | NA | TRBV19 | 14 | TGTGCCAGTAGACGGCGGGAGGCACCGAATGAGCAGTTCTTC | CASRRREAPNEQFF
NA | TRBJ2-2 | NA | TRBV15 | 15 | TGTGCCACCAGCAGAGAGCTAGAGAACACCGGGGAGCTGTTTTTT | CATSRELENTGELFF
NA | TRBJ1-2 | NA | TRBV28 | 11 | TGTGCCACCTCTCTCGGGGTTGGCTACACCTTC | CATSLGVGYTF
TRBD1 | TRBJ2-5 | once | TRBV27 | 13 | TGTGCCAGCAGACTACAGGGGGGAGAGACCCAGTACTTC | CASRLQGGETQYF
NA | TRBJ2-7 | NA | TRBV10-2 | 16 | TGCGCCAGCAGTAAAATGGACAGCATCATTCGGTACGAGCAGTACTTC | CASSKMDSIIRYEQYF
NA | TRBJ2-3 | NA | TRBV2 | 15 | TGTGCCAGCAGTGAAGCACCCGGGGAAACAGATACGCAGTATTTT | CASSEAPGETDTQYF
NA | TRBJ1-1 | NA | TRBV5-1 | 14 | TGCGCCAGCAGCTTGAGAGGCCCGTACACTGAAGCTTTCTTT | CASSLRGPYTEAFF
NA | TRBJ1-6 | NA | TRBV12-5 | 14 | TGTGCTAGTGGTTTGGGGAGTCTGGGTTCACCCCTCCACTTT | CASGLGSLGSPLHF
NA | TRBJ2-7 | NA | TRBV6-5 | 13 | TGTGCCAGCGGTGGGCGTGTTTCTGGCGAGCAGTACTTC | CASGGRVSGEQYF
NA | TRBJ1-1 | NA | TRBV27 | 14 | TGTGCCAGCAGGAACCTAATCCTGAACACTGAAGCTTTCTTT | CASRNLILNTEAFF
TRBD2 | TRBJ2-7 | NA | TRBV28 | 15 | TGTGCCAGCAGCCCCCCCTCTAGCGGGACCTACGAGCAGTACTTC | CASSPPSSGTYEQYF
NA | TRBJ1-4 | NA | TRBV6-6 | 14 | TGTGCCAGCAGTAACAGACCAACTAATGAAAAACTGTTTTTT | CASSNRPTNEKLFF
TRBD2 | TRBJ2-3 | NA | TRBV5-6 | 16 | TGTGCCAGCAGACAAGGGACTAGCGGGCTCACAGATACGCAGTATTTT | CASRQGTSGLTDTQYF
NA | TRBJ1-2 | NA | TRBV4-1 | 13 | TGCGCCAGCAGCCAAGCTGTAGACTATGGCTACACCTTC | CASSQAVDYGYTF
TRBD2 | TRBJ2-5 | NA | TRBV6-6 | 15 | TGTGCCAGCAGTTACTCGAGCGGGGGCCAAGAGACCCAGTACTTC | CASSYSSGGQETQYF
TRBD1 | TRBJ2-7 | NA | TRBV28 | 15 | TGTGCCAGCAGTTCCAGGGGGCCCAGCTCCTACGAGCAGTACTTC | CASSSRGPSSYEQYF
NA | TRBJ2-2 | NA | TRBV9 | 15 | TGTGCCAGCAGCGTAGCGGAGGGGGCCACCGGGGAGCTGTTTTTT | CASSVAEGATGELFF
TRBD1 | TRBJ1-2 | NA | TRBV6-1 | 13 | TGTGCCAGCAGTGAACAGGGGGCGTTTGGCTACACCTTC | CASSEQGAFGYTF